This T cell receptor (beta chain) came from a study of T cell responses to AZD1222 COVID-19 vaccine (dated by TCRdb to about 2021). In terms of the full investigation: AZD1222 recipients whose second dose came at about 4 weeks and those whose second dose came at about 12 weeks were combined into one group, since spike-specific TCR depth and breadth did not differ between the two schedules. TCR sequencing covered 233 trial participants: 200 to 210 given two doses of AZD1222 and approximately 25 given two doses of MenACWY control vaccine. Trial participants were enrolled into age subgroups of 18-55, 56-69 and 70-plus years, which contained approximately 150, 28 and 58 TCR-sequenced participants, respectively.

Here is what the overall study found, with its caveats: The 56-69-year group was small, and its depth increase did not reach significance, likely because of low power. Only five to seven AZD1222 recipients were SARS-CoV-2 seropositive at baseline, limiting conclusions about previously exposed vaccinees. The vaccine-associated CD4 TCRs covered the entire spike protein, and the dominant responses fell in regions 160-218 and 743-854. Because no samples from the day 14 peak response were available, repertoires could be characterized only after the peak T cell response. Participants were mostly white British and included more females than males, and it was suggested by the authors that clonal diversity may have been underestimated. Reportedly, close to half of the unique spike-specific TCRs recognized epitopes lying outside the regions that are mutated in the B.1.351 and B.1.1.7 variants. A significant rise in spike-specific TCR breadth and depth was observed after two AZD1222 doses relative to day 0 and relative to MenACWY recipients.

The time point tag for this specimen amounts to: baseline before first vaccination. Vaccinee samples were obtained from the UK trials COV001 and COV002, which included a single-blind randomized controlled phase 2/3 trial of AZD1222 (ChAdOx1 nCoV-19) in healthy adults. Trial participant PBMC samples were collected at day 0 and day 28 after the second dose for TCRbeta chain sequencing. The CDR3 regions of human TCRbeta chains were subjected to immunosequencing. The authors' analysis ran thus. TCRs in the repertoires were compared against a reference library of SARS-CoV-2-specific TCRs that had been generated with the MIRA antigen-specificity platform. Breadth was defined as the fraction of unique TCRs that were SARS-CoV-2-associated, and depth was defined as the fraction of total T cells that were SARS-CoV-2-associated. Each spike-specific TCR was assigned to its reactive spike region and to a CD4 or CD8 class using the MIRA data. Log10-transformed breadth and depth values were compared by one-way ANOVA with Sidak's multiple comparisons tests. TCRdb took over this immuneACCESS table, retaining in-frame rearrangements with V and J assigned. Such tables are incomplete; in checked studies, under half of the missing clones stem from an unresolved V gene, and the remainder is unexplained. V and J calls and clone size are given by that table; D and trimming were obtained from the DNA. The sample profile shows around 150,000 clones; around 84% of them were found once. Jointly, the top ten make up about 4% of the sample.

To note about this clone: The antigen it recognizes is unknown. Base qualities are not provided; no much larger clone lies one nucleotide away.

Including the terminal cysteine and phenylalanine, the CDR3 comprises 12 residues. CDR3 DNA is the only sequence kept; it has 36 bases, read in frame from the first base. V is shortened by 3 bases, J by 8 bases, and the region joining them spans 7 bases. Sequencing used peripheral blood, obtained on day 0 of AZD1222 vaccination. The rearranged segments are TRBV12-3 or TRBV12-4 and TRBJ2-2, with the D gene uncertain. The receptor was isolated from an adult in good health. Read as DNA, the sequence is TGTGCCAGCAGTTTCCCCCCGGGGGAGCTGTTTTTT. Translated, it gives CASSFPPGELFF.